Shown below are 8 T cell receptor beta chains from a single sample sequenced in a study of T-cell memory formation after mild COVID-19. TCRdb re-called the 5' RACE reads through MiXCR, storing one row per CDR3 protein. The table includes a few hundred thousand distinct CDR3 sequences, approximately 15% detected once. Sequencing input: PBMCs or a T cell subset sorted from them (not recorded which). The source of these receptors is a man younger than 35 who had mild COVID-19 (a few samples of this study predate the infection). Cell type and time point are not known.

The chain has TRBV20-1 and TRBJ2-5; TRBD1 aligns across 9 bases. The ends lost 4 bases at V and 1 base at J; junction bases unmatched: 10. The length of the CDR3 is 16 residues. The germline CDR1 and CDR2 sequences are DFQATT and SNEGSKA (reference sequence). The CDR3 sequence is CSANPHGTGFQETQYF. Written as DNA, the CDR3 is TGCAGTGCTAACCCCCACGGGACAGGGTTCCAAGAGACCCAGTACTTC.

CDR3 DNA: TGTGCCAGCAGTCCCGCCGCCTTCACAGATACGCAGTATTTT. This translates into CASSPAAFTDTQYF. The chain joins TRBV28 to TRBJ2-3; no firm D call. The germline V and J ends were trimmed by 5 bases and 2 bases, with 11 bases remaining between them. Germline CDR1 reads MDHEN; CDR2 reads SYDVKM. This CDR3 region has 14 residues.

The chain combines TRBV5-1 with TRBJ2-7; unclear D gene. The CDR3 runs 15 residues. Trimming removed 0 bases from V and 7 bases from J, with 17 bases in between. Germline lookup yields CDR1 SGHRS and CDR2 YFSETQ. Written as DNA, the CDR3 is TGCGCCAGCAGCTTGGAAGGGATAGATTTGGGTGAGCAGTACGTC. Translation: CASSLEGIDLGEQYV.

This clonotype was counted only a few times. The chain is built from TRBV4-1 and TRBJ2-2; D is possibly TRBD2 (7 bases). V was trimmed by 3 bases and J by 5 bases, leaving 13 bases between them. This CDR3 spans 15 amino acids. Germline lookup yields CDR1 MGHRA and CDR2 YSYEKL. CDR3 nucleotides: TGCGCCAGCAGCCATACGGGGGGCGAGACCGGGGAGCTGTTTTTT. Its translation is CASSHTGGETGELFF.

This clonotype was counted only a few times. The chain joins TRBV18 to TRBJ2-1, with 7 bases matching TRBD2. This CDR3 spans 13 amino acids. Germline V CDR1 and CDR2: KGHSH, LQKENI. Trimming at V came to 2 bases and at J to 9 bases, leaving 4 bases not matched to a gene. The CDR3 region has the DNA TGTGCCAGCTCACCAACTAGCGAACGTGAGCAGTTCTTC. This sequence encodes CASSPTSEREQFF.

This clonotype was picked up a small number of times. The V and J genes are TRBV11-2 and TRBJ1-2, with a tentative D call TRBD1 (5 bases). The V and J ends lost 5 bases and 4 bases respectively, with 17 bases between them. Looked up from germline, CDR1 is SGHAT and CDR2 is FQNNGV. The CDR3 is 15 amino acids. Here the CDR3 reads CASSHLGDFGYGYTF. The CDR3 DNA reads as TGTGCCAGCAGCCATTTAGGGGATTTTGGCTATGGCTACACCTTC.

This clonotype was seen only a few times. The chain recombines TRBV6-5 with TRBJ2-5; 12 positions match TRBD2. The V segment lost 0 bases and the J segment 5 bases; nucleotides outside the gene matches: 7. The CDR3 is made up of 17 amino acids. Germline values: CDR1 MNHEY, CDR2 SVGAGI. As DNA, the CDR3 is TGTGCCAGCAGTTACTCGGCTAGCGGGGGGGCCGGTGAGACCCAGTACTTC. Amino acids: CASSYSASGGAGETQYF.

The chain has TRBV19 and TRBJ2-1; possibly TRBD2 for D (7 bases). CDR1 and CDR2 from the germline V gene are LNHDA and SQIVND (reference sequence). The CDR3 is made up of 16 amino acids. The V end lost 7 bases, the J end lost 5 bases, and 21 bases lay between the germline ends. CDR3 in amino acids: CASKSFDGGGNNEQFF. The CDR3 region has the DNA TGTGCCAGTAAGAGTTTCGATGGGGGGGGCAACAATGAGCAGTTCTTC.